The clone carrying this T cell receptor beta chain was recorded only once. The data belong to a study of blood T cell repertoires in COVID-19. As for the study in general: Donors in the United States, Italy and Spain gave samples during acute or convalescent COVID-19. The cDNA or gDNA used as material had been derived from T cells, B-cell-depleted T cells, or PBMCs.

In the study's own analysis: Amplification with reference gene primers provided the estimates of nucleated cell counts. Sequencing used immunoSEQ multiplex PCR; TCRdb keeps in-frame clones, though not all of them. V and J calls and clone size are given by that table; D and trimming were obtained from the DNA. The sample shows hundreds of thousands of clones, more than 75% of them seen only once. The CDR3 covers 17 residues. V lost 0 bases to trimming and J lost 5 bases, with 17 bases between them. Germline CDR1 LGHNA, CDR2 YSLEER. Sequenced sample: peripheral blood. This TCR came from a middle-aged woman who had recovered from COVID-19. The V and J genes are TRBV4-3 and TRBJ1-5; weak D call: TRBD1 (6 bases). The CDR3 region has the DNA TGCGCCAGCAGCCAAGACATTTTCCAGGGGCTTTATCAGCCCCAGCATTTT. It encodes CASSQDIFQGLYQPQHF.